The T cell receptor beta chain under discussion was sequenced for a study of blood T cell repertoires in COVID-19. Clones were sequenced by immunoSEQ multiplex PCR, and TCRdb holds only the in-frame ones, with some missing. The data hold roughly 130,000 clones, with around 80% observed a single time. Comment on this clone: Other DNA sequences from this sample encode an identical CDR3 as well.

Germline loops: CDR1 SGHRS, CDR2 YFSETQ. The CDR3 covers 14 residues. Trimming removed 4 bases from V and 4 bases from J; junction bases left unmatched: 5. This clonotype originated in a man in his fifties or sixties with acute or convalescent COVID-19. The specimen sequenced was peripheral blood. V usage is TRBV5-1 and J usage is TRBJ2-7; TRBD1 matches at 10 bases. Here the CDR3 DNA reads TGCGCCAGCAGCCCGGGACAGGGGAGTTACGAGCAGTACTTC. Translated, it gives CASSPGQGSYEQYF.